This is a list of T cell receptor beta chains from one sample in a study of T cell responses to AZD1222 COVID-19 vaccine. Using immunoSEQ multiplex PCR, the repertoire was profiled, and TCRdb retains in-frame clones only, with some absent. Of approximately 120,000 clones in the sample, less than 95% are singletons; the top ten hold roughly 7.8%. The sample here was peripheral blood, taken on day 0 of AZD1222 vaccination. These TCRs come from an adult in good health. CDR3s include the opening cysteine and the closing phenylalanine or tryptophan. Each record gives: clone size, J gene, D gene, V gene, CDR3 DNA, CDR3 protein. The D gene is left open where the match is weak. For some rows the clone size is stated as once, few or many, or as a class when expanded; others skip it.

clone size: .; J gene: TRBJ1-4; D gene: .; V gene: TRBV27; CDR3 DNA: TGTGCCAGCAGTTCGACAGTTGGGTATGGAGAAAAACTGTTTTTT; CDR3 protein: CASSSTVGYGEKLFF
clone size: .; J gene: TRBJ1-1; D gene: .; V gene: TRBV7-9; CDR3 DNA: TGTGCCAGCAGCTCCGGGACCATGACCACTGAAGCTTTCTTT; CDR3 protein: CASSSGTMTTEAFF
clone size: .; J gene: TRBJ1-5; D gene: TRBD1; V gene: TRBV19; CDR3 DNA: TGTGCCAGTCGAGGACAGGGTGGTAGCAATCAGCCCCAGCATTTT; CDR3 protein: CASRGQGGSNQPQHF
clone size: .; J gene: TRBJ2-3; D gene: .; V gene: TRBV7-9; CDR3 DNA: TGTGCCAGCAGCCCCCCCAGCACAGATACGCAGTATTTT; CDR3 protein: CASSPPSTDTQYF
clone size: .; J gene: TRBJ1-1; D gene: .; V gene: TRBV11-3; CDR3 DNA: TGTGCCAGCAGCTTAGGGAGGGGGAACACTGAAGCTTTCTTT; CDR3 protein: CASSLGRGNTEAFF
clone size: many; J gene: TRBJ2-5; D gene: TRBD2; V gene: TRBV7-9; CDR3 DNA: TGTGCCAGCAGCTTGGGAGCGGGAGAGTACCAAGAGACCCAGTACTTC; CDR3 protein: CASSLGAGEYQETQYF
clone size: .; J gene: TRBJ1-5; D gene: .; V gene: TRBV11-2; CDR3 DNA: TGTGCCAGCAGTTCGGGACTTAGCAATCAGCCCCAGCATTTT; CDR3 protein: CASSSGLSNQPQHF
clone size: .; J gene: TRBJ1-6; D gene: .; V gene: TRBV15; CDR3 DNA: TGTGCCACCAGCAGACCACGTGGTAGGACAGATAATTCACCCCTCCACTTT; CDR3 protein: CATSRPRGRTDNSPLHF
clone size: .; J gene: TRBJ2-7; D gene: .; V gene: TRBV6-2/TRBV6-3; CDR3 DNA: TGTGCCAGCAGTCCGCGGGACAGAGCGTACTACGAGCAGTACTTC; CDR3 protein: CASSPRDRAYYEQYF
clone size: .; J gene: TRBJ1-6; D gene: .; V gene: TRBV2; CDR3 DNA: TGTGCCAGCAGTTTACAGGGACCCAATAATTCACCCCTCCACTTT; CDR3 protein: CASSLQGPNNSPLHF
clone size: .; J gene: TRBJ2-1; D gene: TRBD2; V gene: TRBV13; CDR3 DNA: TGTGCCAGCAGCCCTACCGCCGGGACTAGCGGGAGTGGGTCCGGGCATGAGCAGTTCTTC; CDR3 protein: CASSPTAGTSGSGSGHEQFF
clone size: .; J gene: TRBJ1-4; D gene: TRBD1; V gene: TRBV5-5; CDR3 DNA: TGTGCCAGCAGCCCCTCCGACAGGGGAAAACTGTTTTTT; CDR3 protein: CASSPSDRGKLFF
clone size: .; J gene: TRBJ2-7; D gene: TRBD2; V gene: TRBV7-9; CDR3 DNA: TGTGCCAGCTCGCGGCCTAGCGGGAAGTACGAGCAGTACTTC; CDR3 protein: CASSRPSGKYEQYF
clone size: .; J gene: TRBJ2-2; D gene: TRBD2; V gene: TRBV27; CDR3 DNA: TGTGCCAGCAGTGCCCCTAGCGGGAGAGGAACCGGGGAGCTGTTTTTT; CDR3 protein: CASSAPSGRGTGELFF
clone size: .; J gene: TRBJ2-1; D gene: .; V gene: TRBV29-1; CDR3 DNA: TGCAGTGTTGGGCGGGATGGTGAGCAGTTCTTC; CDR3 protein: CSVGRDGEQFF
clone size: .; J gene: TRBJ1-5; D gene: .; V gene: TRBV28; CDR3 DNA: TGTGCCAGCAGGTCACAGCAAAATCAGCCCCAGCATTTT; CDR3 protein: CASRSQQNQPQHF
clone size: .; J gene: TRBJ1-2; D gene: .; V gene: TRBV18; CDR3 DNA: TGTGCCAGCTCACCAGCAGGGTCAGGGGACTATGGCTACACCTTC; CDR3 protein: CASSPAGSGDYGYTF
clone size: .; J gene: TRBJ1-6; D gene: .; V gene: TRBV9; CDR3 DNA: TGTGCCAGCAGCGTAGTGGGCCTTAATTCACCCCTCCACTTT; CDR3 protein: CASSVVGLNSPLHF
clone size: few; J gene: TRBJ2-1; D gene: TRBD2; V gene: TRBV6-6; CDR3 DNA: TGTGCCAGCAGATCTGGACTAGCGGGAGGAAATGAGCAGTTCTTC; CDR3 protein: CASRSGLAGGNEQFF
clone size: few; J gene: TRBJ1-6; D gene: .; V gene: TRBV7-2; CDR3 DNA: TGTGCCAGCAGCCCGGGAGGGACGCATAATTCACCCCTCCACTTT; CDR3 protein: CASSPGGTHNSPLHF
clone size: few; J gene: TRBJ2-2; D gene: .; V gene: TRBV30; CDR3 DNA: TGTGCCTGGAGTAACCTGGGGGGCGGGGAGCTGTTTTTT; CDR3 protein: CAWSNLGGGELFF
clone size: once; J gene: TRBJ2-4; D gene: .; V gene: TRBV2; CDR3 DNA: TGTGCCAGCAGTGGGACACCACAAGGGGCCAAAAACATTCAGTACTTC; CDR3 protein: CASSGTPQGAKNIQYF
clone size: once; J gene: TRBJ2-1; D gene: .; V gene: TRBV5-1; CDR3 DNA: TGCGCCAGCAGCCCCCTCTCGCGGACCTACAATGAGCAGTTCTTC; CDR3 protein: CASSPLSRTYNEQFF
clone size: .; J gene: TRBJ2-5; D gene: .; V gene: TRBV15; CDR3 DNA: TGTGCCACCAGCAGAGGAGGGTCGGGGGAGACCCAGTACTTC; CDR3 protein: CATSRGGSGETQYF
clone size: .; J gene: TRBJ2-5; D gene: .; V gene: TRBV27; CDR3 DNA: TGTGCCAGCAGTTCCACCGACTGGGTAGAGACCCAGTACTTC; CDR3 protein: CASSSTDWVETQYF
clone size: .; J gene: TRBJ2-7; D gene: .; V gene: TRBV27; CDR3 DNA: TGTGCCAGCAGTTTATCGGCGACAGCAGGCGAGCAGTACTTC; CDR3 protein: CASSLSATAGEQYF
clone size: once; J gene: TRBJ1-2; D gene: .; V gene: TRBV10-3; CDR3 DNA: TGTGCCATCTCGGGCAGTAAGGGTGGCTACACCTTC; CDR3 protein: CAISGSKGGYTF
clone size: once; J gene: TRBJ1-1; D gene: .; V gene: TRBV30; CDR3 DNA: TGTGCCTGGAGTGTTGGGACGGACCATGAAGCTTTCTTT; CDR3 protein: CAWSVGTDHEAFF
clone size: .; J gene: TRBJ2-1; D gene: TRBD2; V gene: TRBV15; CDR3 DNA: TGTGCCACCAGCAGAGGCGAGCGGGAGGGCCTAGGGAATGAGCAGTTCTTC; CDR3 protein: CATSRGEREGLGNEQFF
clone size: .; J gene: TRBJ2-2; D gene: TRBD2; V gene: TRBV6-5; CDR3 DNA: TGTGCCAGCAGCGGACTAGCGGGAATGGCCGGGGAGCTGTTTTTT; CDR3 protein: CASSGLAGMAGELFF
clone size: .; J gene: TRBJ2-3; D gene: .; V gene: TRBV11-3; CDR3 DNA: TGTGCCAGCAGCTCCGTAGGGGGCACAGATACGCAGTATTTT; CDR3 protein: CASSSVGGTDTQYF
clone size: .; J gene: TRBJ2-3; D gene: .; V gene: TRBV28; CDR3 DNA: TGTGCCAGCAGTTTGGGGACGCCCGCGGATACGCAGTATTTT; CDR3 protein: CASSLGTPADTQYF
clone size: .; J gene: TRBJ2-5; D gene: .; V gene: TRBV21-1; CDR3 DNA: TGTGCCCTCAGGGGGGGACGCTCGGAGACCCAGTACTTC; CDR3 protein: CALRGGRSETQYF
clone size: .; J gene: TRBJ2-7; D gene: TRBD2; V gene: TRBV11-2; CDR3 DNA: TGTGCCAGCAGCCCCGCCGGGCGGGAGCTCGAGCAGTACTTC; CDR3 protein: CASSPAGRELEQYF
clone size: .; J gene: TRBJ1-5; D gene: .; V gene: TRBV7-2; CDR3 DNA: TGTGCCAGCAGCTTAGAAAGCAATCAGCCCCAGCATTTT; CDR3 protein: CASSLESNQPQHF
clone size: .; J gene: TRBJ2-7; D gene: .; V gene: TRBV6-5; CDR3 DNA: TGTGCCAGCAGTTACGAGGAGGCGGGACGGGAGCAGTACTTC; CDR3 protein: CASSYEEAGREQYF
clone size: .; J gene: TRBJ2-1; D gene: .; V gene: TRBV10-3; CDR3 DNA: TGTGCCATCAGTGAGTCAGGGGGCTCCTACAATGAGCAGTTCTTC; CDR3 protein: CAISESGGSYNEQFF
clone size: .; J gene: TRBJ1-5; D gene: .; V gene: TRBV21-1; CDR3 DNA: TGTGCCAGCAGACAGGACGTCGATCAGCCCCAGCATTTT; CDR3 protein: CASRQDVDQPQHF
clone size: .; J gene: TRBJ2-1; D gene: TRBD2; V gene: TRBV5-1; CDR3 DNA: TGCGCCAGCAGCCGACTAGCGGGACTGAATGAGCAGTTCTTC; CDR3 protein: CASSRLAGLNEQFF
clone size: .; J gene: TRBJ1-5; D gene: .; V gene: TRBV6-2/TRBV6-3; CDR3 DNA: TGTGCCAGCAGTTACTCAGAAATGCGGGGTCAGCCCCAGCATTTT; CDR3 protein: CASSYSEMRGQPQHF
clone size: few; J gene: TRBJ1-1; D gene: .; V gene: TRBV19; CDR3 DNA: TGTGCCAGTAGTATAAGTCTCGGGGTAACAGGCACTGAAGCTTTCTTT; CDR3 protein: CASSISLGVTGTEAFF
clone size: .; J gene: TRBJ1-1; D gene: .; V gene: TRBV2; CDR3 DNA: TGTGCCAGCAGGTTCACAGGGATTGAAGCTTTCTTT; CDR3 protein: CASRFTGIEAFF
clone size: .; J gene: TRBJ2-7; D gene: .; V gene: TRBV18; CDR3 DNA: TGTGCCAGCTCACCACCAGGGAGAACCTACGAGCAGTACTTC; CDR3 protein: CASSPPGRTYEQYF
clone size: .; J gene: TRBJ1-3; D gene: .; V gene: TRBV3-1/TRBV3-2; CDR3 DNA: TGTGCCAGCAGCTTTGCGGACAGAAGAAACACCATATATTTT; CDR3 protein: CASSFADRRNTIYF
clone size: .; J gene: TRBJ2-2; D gene: .; V gene: TRBV11-3; CDR3 DNA: TGTGCCAGCAGCTTAGTAGCTGATACGAACACCGGGGAGCTGTTTTTT; CDR3 protein: CASSLVADTNTGELFF
clone size: .; J gene: TRBJ1-1; D gene: .; V gene: TRBV3-1/TRBV3-2; CDR3 DNA: TGTGCCAGCAGCCAAGAGGGCCACACTGAAGCTTTCTTT; CDR3 protein: CASSQEGHTEAFF